This T cell receptor beta chain was retrieved from a study of blood T cells in healthy people across ages. Alongside a J-beta primer mix, a sample-barcoded 5' primer served in a second PCR lasting roughly 7 to 11 cycles. TCRdb itself ran the 5' RACE reads through MiXCR, one entry per CDR3 protein. The profile shows 1.8 million or so distinct CDR3 sequences, around 42% of them singletons. Regarding this clonotype: What it binds is unknown.

Overall study results and limits: Donor CMV status, an unknown factor, possibly confounded changes in expanded clonotypes. Across the age range, TCR beta diversity per million T cells fell in a roughly linear way.

Germline CDR1 and CDR2: SQVTM and ANQGSEA. This CDR3 contains 14 residues. The V gene end was trimmed by 5 bases and the J gene end by 7 bases; junction bases not matched to a gene: 8. Sequences were obtained from blood. The V gene is TRBV29-1, the J gene TRBJ2-1; 10 positions agree with TRBD1. The clonotype comes from a human donor in good health. CDR3 nucleotides: TGCAGCGTTCGGGACAGGGGTTCATTAAATGAGCAGTTCTTC. Its protein is CSVRDRGSLNEQFF.